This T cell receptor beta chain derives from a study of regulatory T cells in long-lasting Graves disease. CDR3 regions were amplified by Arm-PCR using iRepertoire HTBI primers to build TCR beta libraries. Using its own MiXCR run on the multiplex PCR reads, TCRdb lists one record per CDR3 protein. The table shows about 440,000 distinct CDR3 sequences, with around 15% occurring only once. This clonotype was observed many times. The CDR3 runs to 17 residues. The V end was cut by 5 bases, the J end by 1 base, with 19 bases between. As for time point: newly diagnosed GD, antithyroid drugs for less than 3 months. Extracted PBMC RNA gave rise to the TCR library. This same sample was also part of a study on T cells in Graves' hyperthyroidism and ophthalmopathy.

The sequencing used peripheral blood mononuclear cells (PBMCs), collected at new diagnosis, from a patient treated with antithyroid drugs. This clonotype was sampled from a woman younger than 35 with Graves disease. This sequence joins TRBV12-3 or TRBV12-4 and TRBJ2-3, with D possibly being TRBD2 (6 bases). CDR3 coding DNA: TGTGCCAGCAGTCCCGGGAGTTGGCTAAATCGCACAGATACGCAGTATTTT. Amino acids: CASSPGSWLNRTDTQYF.